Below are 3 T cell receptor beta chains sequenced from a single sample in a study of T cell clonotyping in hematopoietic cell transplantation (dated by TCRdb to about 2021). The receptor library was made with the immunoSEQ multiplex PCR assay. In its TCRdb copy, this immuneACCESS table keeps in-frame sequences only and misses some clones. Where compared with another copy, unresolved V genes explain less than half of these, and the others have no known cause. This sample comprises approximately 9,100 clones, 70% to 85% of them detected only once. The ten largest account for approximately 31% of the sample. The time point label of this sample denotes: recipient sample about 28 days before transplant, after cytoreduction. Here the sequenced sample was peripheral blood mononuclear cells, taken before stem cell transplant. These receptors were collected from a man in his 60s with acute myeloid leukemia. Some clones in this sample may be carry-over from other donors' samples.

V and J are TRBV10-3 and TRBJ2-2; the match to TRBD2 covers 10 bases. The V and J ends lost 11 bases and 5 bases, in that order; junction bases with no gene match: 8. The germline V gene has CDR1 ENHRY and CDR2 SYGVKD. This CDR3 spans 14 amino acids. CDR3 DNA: TGTGCCTCCACTAGCGGGAAGGTTACCGGGGAGCTGTTTTTT. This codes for CASTSGKVTGELFF.

This CDR3 reads CASSVERYMDRDEQFF. CDR3 bases: TGTGCCAGCAGCGTAGAACGGTACATGGACCGGGATGAGCAGTTCTTC. This chain uses TRBV9 with TRBJ2-1, with D uncertain. This CDR3 contains 16 residues. Germline CDR1 is SGDLS and CDR2 is YYNGEE. Deletions cut 0 bases from V and 8 bases from J, with 18 bases between.

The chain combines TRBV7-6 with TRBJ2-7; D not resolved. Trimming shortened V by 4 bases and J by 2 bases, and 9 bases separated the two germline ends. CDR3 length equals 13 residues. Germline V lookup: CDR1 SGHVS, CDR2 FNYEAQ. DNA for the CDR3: TGTGCCAGCAGCTCCGGCCAGCCCTACGAGCAGTACTTC. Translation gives CASSSGQPYEQYF. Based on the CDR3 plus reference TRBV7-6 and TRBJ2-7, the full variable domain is GAGVSQSPRYKVTKRGQDVALRCDPISGHVSLYWYRQALGQGPEFLTYFNYEAQQDKSGLPNDRFSAERPEGSISTLTIQRTEQRDSAMYRCASSSGQPYEQYFGPGTRLTVT.